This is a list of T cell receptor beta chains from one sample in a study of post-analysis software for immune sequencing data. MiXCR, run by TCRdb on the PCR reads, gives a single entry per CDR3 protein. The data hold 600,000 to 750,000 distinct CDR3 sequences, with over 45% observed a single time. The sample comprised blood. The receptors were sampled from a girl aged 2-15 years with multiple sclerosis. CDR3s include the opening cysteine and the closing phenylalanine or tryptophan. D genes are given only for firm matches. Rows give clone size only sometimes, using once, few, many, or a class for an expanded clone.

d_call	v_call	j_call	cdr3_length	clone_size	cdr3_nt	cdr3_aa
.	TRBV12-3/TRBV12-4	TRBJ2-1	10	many	TGTGCCAGCAGTTTAAATGAGCAGTTCTTC	CASSLNEQFF
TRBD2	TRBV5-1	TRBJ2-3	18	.	TGCGCCAGCAGCTGGGACGGCTTAGCGGGGGGGCCTTGGGATACGCAGTATTTT	CASSWDGLAGGPWDTQYF
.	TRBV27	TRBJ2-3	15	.	TGTGCCAGCAGTCCCGGACCTGCCGCCACAGATACGCAGTATTTT	CASSPGPAATDTQYF
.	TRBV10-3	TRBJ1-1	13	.	TGTACCATCAGGCCAGGGCCGAACACTGAAGCTTTCTTT	CTIRPGPNTEAFF
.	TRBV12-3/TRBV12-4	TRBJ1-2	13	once	TGTGCCAGCAGTCTAGTCCGGGTAGGGGGCTACACCTTC	CASSLVRVGGYTF
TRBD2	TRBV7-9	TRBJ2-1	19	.	TGTGCCAGCAGCTCGACGACTAGCGGGAGGGCCGGGTCCTACAATGAGCAGTTCTTC	CASSSTTSGRAGSYNEQFF
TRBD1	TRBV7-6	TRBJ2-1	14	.	TGTGCCAGCAGCCCGACAGGGACCCCCAATGAGCAGTTCTTC	CASSPTGTPNEQFF
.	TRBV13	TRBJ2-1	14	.	TGTGCCAGCAGCTTTTCACCTTCCTACAATGAGCAGTTCTTC	CASSFSPSYNEQFF
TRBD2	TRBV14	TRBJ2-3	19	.	TGTGCCAGCAGCCAAGATCTCCTAGGACTAGCGGGAGATGGCGATACGCAGTATTTT	CASSQDLLGLAGDGDTQYF
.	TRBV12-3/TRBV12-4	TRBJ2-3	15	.	TGTGCCAGCAGTCATTTGACCACTAGCACAGATACGCAGTATTTT	CASSHLTTSTDTQYF
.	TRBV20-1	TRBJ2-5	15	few	TGCAGTGCTAGAGATTCAACCGGGCCCGAAGAGACCCAGTACTTC	CSARDSTGPEETQYF
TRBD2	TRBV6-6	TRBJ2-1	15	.	TGTGCCAGCAGTGACGGACTAGCGTCCTACAATGAGCAGTTCTTC	CASSDGLASYNEQFF
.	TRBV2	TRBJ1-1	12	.	TGTGCCAGCAGGTTGGGGGACACTGAAGCTTTCTTT	CASRLGDTEAFF
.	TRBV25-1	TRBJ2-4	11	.	TGTGCCAGCAGTAGGGGAAACATTCAGTACTTC	CASSRGNIQYF
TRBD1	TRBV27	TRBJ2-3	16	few	TGTGCCAGCAGTAGAACAGGGGGCGCCCACACAGATACGCAGTATTTT	CASSRTGGAHTDTQYF
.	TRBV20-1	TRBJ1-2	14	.	TGCAGTGCTAGATTGGGCACGCCGGGCTATGGCTACACCTTC	CSARLGTPGYGYTF
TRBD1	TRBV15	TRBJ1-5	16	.	TGTGCCACCAGCAGCCGGATAGGGGGCACCAATATGCCCCAGCATTTT	CATSSRIGGTNMPQHF
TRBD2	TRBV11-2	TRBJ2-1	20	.	TGTGCCAGCAGCCCGGGACTAGCGGGGGTGGCGGCTGCCTCCTACAATGAGCAGTTCTTC	CASSPGLAGVAAASYNEQFF
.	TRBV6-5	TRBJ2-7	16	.	TGTGCCAGCAGTTACTTAAACAGGAACCAACCCTACGAGCAGTACTTC	CASSYLNRNQPYEQYF
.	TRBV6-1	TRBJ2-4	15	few	TGTGCCAGCAGTGAACCGGGGGAAGCCAAAAACATTCAGTACTTC	CASSEPGEAKNIQYF
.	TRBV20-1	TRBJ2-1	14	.	TGCAGTGCACCCGCGCGGAGCTCCTACAATGAGCAGTTCTTC	CSAPARSSYNEQFF
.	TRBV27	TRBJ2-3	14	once	TGTGCCAGCAGTTTGGTATTGGGGGGCGACACGCAGTATTTT	CASSLVLGGDTQYF
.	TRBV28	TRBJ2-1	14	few	TGTGCCAGCAGCTTAACGGGGACGGGGTTGGGGCAGTTCTTC	CASSLTGTGLGQFF
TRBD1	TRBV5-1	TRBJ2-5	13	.	TGCGCCAGCTTGGGGACAGGGGAAGAGACCCAGTACTTC	CASLGTGEETQYF
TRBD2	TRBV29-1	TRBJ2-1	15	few	TGCAGCCTGGCCCAGCGGGAGGGCCCTATGGATGAGCAGTTCTTC	CSLAQREGPMDEQFF
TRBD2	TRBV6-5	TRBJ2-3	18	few	TGTGCCAGCAGTTACTCGAGTCCGGGACTAGGGAGCACAGATACGCAGTATTTT	CASSYSSPGLGSTDTQYF
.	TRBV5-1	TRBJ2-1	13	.	TGCGCCAGCAGCTTGATGCCAGCGTATGAGCAGTTCTTC	CASSLMPAYEQFF
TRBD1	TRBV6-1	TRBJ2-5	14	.	TGTGCCGGCAGTCGGGACAGGGCTCAAGAGACCCAGTACTTC	CAGSRDRAQETQYF
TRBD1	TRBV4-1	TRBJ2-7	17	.	TGCGCCAGCAGCCATGCCACCGGGACAGGGGGCTCCTACGAGCAGTACTTC	CASSHATGTGGSYEQYF
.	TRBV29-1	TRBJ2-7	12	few	TGCAGCGTTGAAGGACAAAACTACGAGCAGTACTTC	CSVEGQNYEQYF
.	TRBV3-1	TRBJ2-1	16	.	TGTGCCAGCAGCCAAGCTAGCAGGACAAAATACAATGAGCAGTTCTTC	CASSQASRTKYNEQFF